The TCR beta chain described here comes from a study of blood T cell repertoires in COVID-19. Across the study: The analysed material was cDNA or gDNA that came from T cells, B-cell-depleted T cells, or PBMCs.

Assay: immunoSEQ multiplex PCR; the TCRdb copy retains only in-frame clones and omits some. The profile covers some 200,000 clones, with around 87% appearing a single time and 3% to 3.5% taken by the ten largest. Trimming left V 8 bases short and J 7 bases short, with 14 bases between. This CDR3 is built from 13 residues. Germline CDR1 SEHNR, CDR2 FQNEAQ (reference sequence). The chain employs TRBV7-9 and TRBJ2-2; D is possibly TRBD1 (6 bases). The TCR comes from a woman younger than 35 in a cohort exposed to, infected with or recovered from COVID-19 (not recorded which). Sequencing was done on a sample of PBMCs or T cells enriched from blood (not recorded which). The CDR3 sequence: CASLKQGDGELFF. DNA for the CDR3: TGTGCCAGCCTAAAACAGGGAGACGGGGAGCTGTTTTTT. Full variable domain (missing parts from reference TRBV7-9 and TRBJ2-2): DTGVSQNPRHKITKRGQNVTFRCDPISEHNRLYWYRQTLGQGPEFLTYFQNEAQLEKSRLLSDRFSAERPKGSFSTLEIQRTEQGDSAMYLCASLKQGDGELFFGEGSRLTVL.